This entry concerns a single T cell receptor (beta chain). What it binds is unknown. The record originates from a study of shared clonotypes between healthy human individuals. The CDR3 is made up of 15 amino acids. Between the trimmed V and J ends, which lost 2 bases and 12 bases, there was a span of 23 bases. Per the germline V gene, CDR1 is SQVTM and CDR2 is ANQGSEA. The protocol was immunoSEQ multiplex PCR, while the TCRdb copy is restricted to in-frame clones and leaves out a portion. The sample includes about a million clones, roughly 80% of them seen just once. Overall study findings and caveats: Memory subsets had estimated richness that was generally smaller than that of naive subsets.

The chain has TRBV29-1 and TRBJ2-1; D may be TRBD2 (5 bases). This clonotype was obtained from a man between 18 and 35 years old in good health. Some clones in this sample may be carry-over from other donors' samples. Material for sequencing was memory CD4+ T cells from PBMCs. The subset was: CD45RA-negative fraction. The CDR3 sequence is CSVETPAAGGRGQFF. DNA of the CDR3: TGCAGCGTTGAAACTCCTGCCGCGGGTGGCCGGGGGCAGTTCTTC.